Shown below are 27 T cell receptor beta chains from a single sample sequenced in a study of blood T cells in healthy people across ages. A second about 6 to 12 cycle PCR used barcoded and J-beta primers. Using its own MiXCR run on the 5' RACE reads, TCRdb lists one record per CDR3 protein. The sample has 590,000 or so distinct CDR3 sequences, about 30% seen once. The specimen was blood. These TCRs come from a woman aged 80 or over in good health.

This clonotype appeared many times. The chain joins TRBV7-9 to TRBJ2-1; TRBD1 matches at 9 bases. CDR1 is SEHNR, CDR2 FQNEAQ, per germline (reference sequence). V lost 6 bases and J lost 6; bases outside the gene matches: 6. The CDR3 has 14 amino acids. The CDR3 here is CASSSGTGINEQFF. The CDR3 bases are TGTGCCAGCAGTTCCGGGACAGGGATCAATGAGCAGTTCTTC.

This clonotype was recorded at least ten times. CDR3 coding DNA: TGTGCCAGCGATGCCGTAGGGACCCAGTCCGAGCAGTACTTC. Amino acid sequence: CASDAVGTQSEQYF. The chain is built from TRBV7-9 and TRBJ2-7, with D perhaps matching TRBD1 or TRBD2 (5 bases each). The CDR3 is made up of 14 amino acids. Trimming stripped 8 bases from V and 6 bases from J, with 20 bases between. Germline CDR1 reads SEHNR; CDR2 reads FQNEAQ (reference sequence).

Of note for this clonotype: One junction end disagrees with the germline gene, perhaps due to a read error. The chain has TRBV3-1 and TRBJ1-4; D perhaps matches TRBD1 (6 bases). The CDR3 contains 13 residues. Looked up from germline, CDR1 is LGHDT and CDR2 is YNNKEL (reference sequence). The CDR3 loop reads CTSSQGTNEKLFF. The CDR3 DNA reads TGTACCAGCAGCCAGGGGACAAATGAAAAACTGTTTTTT.

The chain is built from TRBV6-2 or TRBV6-3 and TRBJ2-4, with D perhaps matching TRBD1 (6 bases). The CDR3 extends over 18 amino acids. V lost 0 bases and J lost 13, with 28 bases in between. Germline CDR1 MNHEY, CDR2 SVGEGT. The DNA for the CDR3 is TGTGCCAGCAGTTACTCCGAGGCAGGGGTAACCTTGTACAATGAGCAGTACTTC. Its translation is CASSYSEAGVTLYNEQYF.

On this clonotype itself: A much bigger clone sits one base away, suggesting this may be a read error. V and J are TRBV24-1 and TRBJ2-3; D unclear. The CDR3 has 12 residues. CDR1 is KGHDR, CDR2 SFDVKD, per germline. DNA for the CDR3: TGTGTCACCAGTCTAGGCACAGATACGCAGTATTTT. Translated: CVTSLGTDTQYF.

In its sample, this clonotype was seen many times. V usage is TRBV6-5 and J usage is TRBJ2-7; 7 bases are a match to TRBD1. The ends lost 6 bases at V and 3 bases at J; junction bases unmatched: 8. Germline loops: CDR1 MNHEY, CDR2 SVGAGI. The CDR3 is made up of 14 amino acids. The CDR3 coding sequence is TGTGCCAGCAGCGGGACAGTAGGTATCTACGAGCAGTACTTC. As protein: CASSGTVGIYEQYF.

The sample holds many counts of this clonotype. A clone one base away is much larger, so this may be a read error. The chain links TRBV7-9 to TRBJ2-1; TRBD2 is a possible D gene (7 bases). TRBJ2-7 matches the DNA end more closely, so the J call is doubtful. CDR3 length: 16 residues. CDR1 is SEHNR and CDR2 is FQNEAQ in the germline V gene (reference sequence). The CDR3 spells CASSLGTGGPYNEQYF. As DNA, the CDR3 is TGTGCCAGCAGCTTAGGGACCGGGGGGCCTTACAATGAGCAGTACTTC.

This clonotype has at least ten counts. V is TRBV15 and J is TRBJ2-5; 9 bases align to TRBD1. In germline, CDR1 is LNHNV, CDR2 YYDKDF (reference sequence). The CDR3 sequence is 17 residues long. Germline trimming cut 3 bases from V and 2 bases from J; bases unmatched to any gene: 10. CDR3 in DNA: TGTGCCACCAGCAGTTCACAGGGGGCGCCGGGACAAGAGACCCAGTACTTC. It encodes CATSSSQGAPGQETQYF.

This clonotype was detected a few times. The chain recombines TRBV5-1 with TRBJ2-7; 16 bases align to TRBD2. The CDR3 runs to 18 residues. J was trimmed by 1 base and V by 4 bases; bases with no gene match: 8. Germline assignment: CDR1 SGHRS and CDR2 YFSETQ. DNA of the CDR3: TGCGCCAGCAGCGAGGGACTAGCGGGGGGGTTAAGTTCCTACGAGCAGTACTTC. This sequence encodes CASSEGLAGGLSSYEQYF. The variable domain in full, with the rest retrieved from reference TRBV5-1 and TRBJ2-7, is KAGVTQTPRYLIKTRGQQVTLSCSPISGHRSVSWYQQTPGQGLQFLFEYFSETQRNKGNFPGRFSGRQFSNSRSEMNVSTLELGDSALYLCASSEGLAGGLSSYEQYFGPGTRLTVT.

As regards this clonotype: A much larger clone lies one base from this, so it may be a read error. The rearrangement links TRBV24-1 to TRBJ2-5; 9 positions agree with TRBD1. Germline CDR1 reads KGHDR; CDR2 reads SFDVKD. This CDR3 comprises 13 residues. CDR3 protein: CGTSDRGRETQYF. The CDR3 DNA is TGTGGCACCAGTGACAGGGGGAGAGAGACCCAGTACTTC.

In regard to this clonotype: A read error may be the cause here, since a much bigger clone is one base away. The CDR3: CASSSPPGSSYNSPLHF. CDR3 DNA: TGTGCCAGCAGCTCGCCCCCGGGAAGCTCCTATAATTCACCCCTCCACTTT. The chain joins TRBV5-5 to TRBJ1-6; no reliable D call. The germline gives CDR1 SGHKS, CDR2 YYEKEE (reference sequence). Trimming left V 3 bases short and J 0 bases short, with 13 bases between. The CDR3 loop spans 17 amino acids. Together with reference TRBV5-5 and TRBJ1-6, the CDR3 gives the full variable domain: DAGVTQSPTHLIKTRGQQVTLRCSPISGHKSVSWYQQVLGQGPQFIFQYYEKEERGRGNFPDRFSARQFPNYSSELNVNALLLGDSALYLCASSSPPGSSYNSPLHFGNGTRLTVT.

This clonotype was seen at least ten times. The chain has TRBV27 and TRBJ2-1; TRBD2 matches 14 bases. The V and J ends lost 6 bases and 5 bases, in that order; junction bases with no gene match: 12. The CDR3 contains 18 residues. Germline V gene data show CDR1 as MNHEY and CDR2 as SMNVEV (reference sequence). DNA for the CDR3: TGTGCCAGCAGCCTCATACGACTAGCGGGGGGGCCGAACAATGAGCAGTTCTTC. It yields the protein CASSLIRLAGGPNNEQFF.

Many counts were recorded for this clonotype. The chain employs TRBV9 and TRBJ2-1, with D uncertain. The ends were cut back, 3 bases at V and 6 bases at J, with 13 bases in the middle. Germline V CDR1 and CDR2: SGDLS, YYNGEE. This CDR3 is built from 14 residues. The CDR3 DNA reads as TGTGCCAGCAGCGGAGCCGACGGCCCCAATGAGCAGTTCTTC. Its protein is CASSGADGPNEQFF.

This clonotype was seen a handful of times. V is TRBV2 and J is TRBJ2-5, with 8 bases identical to TRBD2. Germline lookup yields CDR1 SNHLY and CDR2 FYNNEI. J lost 7 bases, V lost 6 bases, and 10 bases had no gene match. CDR3 size: 14 residues. The CDR3 DNA sequence: TGTGCCAGCAGGGCGGCACTAGCGGTGGGGACCCAGTACTTC. It encodes CASRAALAVGTQYF.

The CDR3 nucleotides are TGTGCCTGGAGTGGGGAGCGGGAGCTGTTTTTT. This translates into CAWSGERELFF. The rearrangement joins TRBV30 to TRBJ2-2, with a tentative D call TRBD2 (5 bases). Trimming left V 1 base short and J 9 bases short, with 6 bases between. CDR3 length equals 11 residues. CDR1 GTSNPN and CDR2 SVGIG come from the germline V gene (reference sequence).

As to this clonotype: A much larger clone sits a single nucleotide away, making a read error possible. The J gene is TRBJ2-1, the V gene TRBV4-1, with D perhaps given as TRBD1 or TRBD2 (6 bases each). The length of the CDR3 is 15 residues. Germline-derived CDR1 and CDR2 are MGHRA and YSYEKL. CDR3: CASSPRGGSVYELFF. The CDR3 region has the DNA TGCGCCAGCAGCCCCCGAGGGGGGTCAGTCTATGAGCTGTTCTTC.

This clonotype has only a few counts. The rearrangement uses TRBV9 and TRBJ1-1; tentative D call: TRBD1 (5 bases). V gave up 0 bases and J gave up 4 bases, with 10 bases separating them. The CDR3 loop spans 14 amino acids. The germline CDR1 and CDR2 sequences are SGDLS and YYNGEE. The CDR3, as DNA: TGTGCCAGCAGCGTAGGGGGGGGGATCACTGAAGCTTTCTTT. Residues: CASSVGGGITEAFF.

A few counts support this clonotype. V and J are TRBV9 and TRBJ2-1, with 15 positions matching TRBD2. This CDR3 comprises 16 residues. Losses at the gene ends were 4 bases for V and 9 bases for J; bases not matched to a gene: 8. Looked up from germline, CDR1 is SGDLS and CDR2 is YYNGEE. The CDR3 here is CASSTRTSGGAVEQFF. DNA for the CDR3: TGTGCCAGCAGCACTAGGACTAGCGGGGGGGCGGTTGAGCAGTTCTTC.

This clonotype was detected only a few times. A much larger clone is a single base away; this may be a read error. The V gene is TRBV5-1, the J gene TRBJ1-1; no clear D. CDR3 length: 14 amino acids. The germline gives CDR1 SGHRS, CDR2 YFSETQ. The CDR3 region has the DNA TGCGCCAACAGCTTGAGCGGGTATTGGGATGAAGCTTTCTTT. Translating it yields CANSLSGYWDEAFF.

Points on this clonotype: A junction boundary mismatches the germline segment, possibly from a read error. The chain recombines TRBV7-2 with TRBJ2-7; perhaps TRBD1 as D (5 bases). The CDR3 is made up of 14 amino acids. CDR1 and CDR2 from the germline V gene are SGHTA and FQGNSA. CDR3: CASSHDRHQYEQYF. Written as DNA, the CDR3 is TGTGCAAGCAGCCATGACAGACACCAGTACGAGCAGTACTTC. Full variable domain (missing parts from reference TRBV7-2 and TRBJ2-7): GAGVSQSPSNKVTEKGKDVELRCDPISGHTALYWYRQSLGQGLEFLIYFQGNSAPDKSGLPSDRFSAERTGGSVSTLTIQRTQQEDSAVYLCASSHDRHQYEQYFGPGTRLTVT.

This clonotype was found many times. The gene calls are TRBV7-2 and TRBJ1-2; the D gene is possibly TRBD1 (6 bases). V lost 8 bases to trimming and J lost 7 bases, with 17 bases between them. This CDR3 has 13 amino acids. Germline V CDR1 and CDR2: SGHTA, FQGNSA. The CDR3 spells CASALPGAGGYTF. The CDR3, as DNA: TGTGCCAGCGCCTTACCGGGGGCAGGTGGCTACACCTTC.

This clonotype has only a few counts. The rearrangement links TRBV5-4 to TRBJ1-1; a weak D match, TRBD1 (5 bases). Germline CDR1 SGHNT, CDR2 YYREEE (reference sequence). CDR3 length: 12 residues. CDR3 bases: TGTGCGGGTGGGGCACCGAACACTGAAGCTTTCTTT. This sequence encodes CAGGAPNTEAFF.

Details on this clonotype: At one end the junction does not follow the germline gene, possibly because of a read error. V usage is TRBV5-1 and J usage is TRBJ2-2; TRBD2 might be the D (5 bases). This CDR3 comprises 15 residues. The germline V gene encodes CDR1 SGHRS and CDR2 YFSETQ. The CDR3 spells CASSLPTRSTGERFF. The CDR3, as DNA: TGCGCCAGCAGCCTGCCGACACGATCCACCGGGGAGCGGTTTTTT.

For this clonotype: A much larger clone is a single base away; this may be a read error. This chain joins TRBV5-6 and TRBJ2-1, with unresolved D. Germline CDR1 reads SGHDT; CDR2 reads YYEEEE. This CDR3 contains 14 residues. V was pared by 6 bases and J by 8 bases, with 18 bases between. The CDR3 reads CASISPYARDEQFF. CDR3 nucleotide sequence: TGTGCCAGCATTTCACCCTACGCTCGCGATGAGCAGTTCTTC.

The chain links TRBV7-6 to TRBJ2-1; TRBD1 might be the D (6 bases). With 1 base removed from V and 8 bases from J, the gap between germline ends came to 15 bases. CDR1 is SGHVS and CDR2 is FNYEAQ in the germline V gene. The CDR3 spans 15 residues. The CDR3 loop is CASSLGTVSGDEQFF. The CDR3, as DNA: TGTGCCAGCAGCTTAGGGACAGTCTCCGGGGATGAGCAGTTCTTC. The full variable domain, in which reference TRBV7-6 and TRBJ2-1 provide the parts outside the CDR3, is GAGVSQSPRYKVTKRGQDVALRCDPISGHVSLYWYRQALGQGPEFLTYFNYEAQQDKSGLPNDRFSAERPEGSISTLTIQRTEQRDSAMYRCASSLGTVSGDEQFFGPGTRLTVL.

This clonotype was counted once. At one end, the junction sequence differs from germline, possibly due to a read error. The chain employs TRBV20-1 and TRBJ1-2, with D possibly matching TRBD1 (5 bases). This CDR3 region has 15 residues. The germline V gene encodes CDR1 DFQATT and CDR2 SNEGSKA (reference sequence). The CDR3 region is CSASGTTQGNYGYTF. In DNA form, the CDR3 reads TGCAGCGCTAGTGGGACCACCCAGGGAAACTATGGCTACACCTTC.

The genes are TRBV5-1 and TRBJ1-1; D possibly corresponds to TRBD1 (6 bases). This CDR3 comprises 17 residues. Trimming removed 0 bases at V and 0 bases at J, with 15 bases between. Germline lookup yields CDR1 SGHRS and CDR2 YFSETQ. This CDR3 is CASSLGSGARMNTEAFF. The CDR3 DNA reads TGCGCCAGCAGCTTGGGCTCGGGGGCGAGGATGAACACTGAAGCTTTCTTT.